This T cell receptor beta chain was retrieved from a study of cytotoxic CD8 clonotypes in ibrutinib-treated CLL. Germline V gene lookup returns CDR1 KGHSH and CDR2 LQKENI. This CDR3 has 13 amino acids. Unmatched junction bases numbered 2, after V lost 5 bases and J lost 4 bases. The assay was immunoSEQ multiplex PCR, and TCRdb's table has in-frame clones only and misses some. Of about 140,000 clones in the sample, over 75% were seen once. The clonotype comes from a human donor with chronic lymphocytic leukemia. The sample in question was PBMCs, obtained after 36 months of ibrutinib treatment. The chain joins TRBV18 to TRBJ1-1; 9 bases line up with TRBD1. The CDR3 spells CASSATGGTEAFF. The CDR3 DNA follows: TGTGCCAGCTCAGCGACAGGGGGCACTGAAGCTTTCTTT.